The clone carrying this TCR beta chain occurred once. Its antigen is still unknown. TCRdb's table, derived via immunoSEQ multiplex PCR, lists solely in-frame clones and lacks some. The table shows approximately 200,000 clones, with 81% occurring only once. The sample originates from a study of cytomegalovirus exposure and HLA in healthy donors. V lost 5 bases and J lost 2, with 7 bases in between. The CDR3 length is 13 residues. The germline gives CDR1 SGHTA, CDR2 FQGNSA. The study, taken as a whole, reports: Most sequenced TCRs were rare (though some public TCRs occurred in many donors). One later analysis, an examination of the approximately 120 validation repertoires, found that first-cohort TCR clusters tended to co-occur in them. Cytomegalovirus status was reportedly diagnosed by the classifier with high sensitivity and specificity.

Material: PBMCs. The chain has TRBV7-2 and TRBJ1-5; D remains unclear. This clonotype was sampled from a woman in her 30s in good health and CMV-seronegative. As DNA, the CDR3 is TGTGCCAGCAGCCAGGCCCGCAATCAGCCCCAGCATTTT. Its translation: CASSQARNQPQHF. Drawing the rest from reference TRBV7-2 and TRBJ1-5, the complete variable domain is GAGVSQSPSNKVTEKGKDVELRCDPISGHTALYWYRQSLGQGLEFLIYFQGNSAPDKSGLPSDRFSAERTGGSVSTLTIQRTQQEDSAVYLCASSQARNQPQHFGDGTRLSIL.